There are a few counts of the clone carrying this T cell receptor (beta chain). In TCRdb, the 5' RACE reads were re-called with MiXCR into one record per CDR3 protein. The table shows more than 250,000 distinct CDR3 sequences, with under 20% occurring only once. This entry comes from a study of T-cell memory formation after mild COVID-19. After removal of 2 bases from V and 6 bases from J, the junction contained 4 bases not matched to a gene. The CDR3 contains 13 residues. Germline values: CDR1 SQVTM, CDR2 ANQGSEA. Input material: PBMCs or a T cell subset sorted from them (not recorded which). This chain uses TRBV29-1 with TRBJ2-5, with TRBD1 matching 9 bases. This TCR was recovered from a man aged 18 to 30 who had mild COVID-19 (a few samples of this study predate the infection). Cell type and time point are not known. The CDR3 protein is CSVENRGRQTQYF. CDR3 sequence (DNA): TGCAGCGTTGAAAACAGGGGGCGGCAGACCCAGTACTTC.